These T cell receptor beta chains were read from a single sample in a study of blood T cells in healthy people across ages. TCRdb re-analysed the 5' RACE reads in MiXCR, keeping a single row per CDR3 protein. The sample holds over 1.5 million distinct CDR3 sequences, 49% seen once. Specimen: blood. The receptors come from a woman aged 40 to 55 in good health. The CDR3 runs from the conserved cysteine through the conserved F or W. The D gene is left open where the match is weak. Clone size is given for some rows only: seen once, a few or many times, or a class if the clone is expanded.

J gene,clone size,V gene,D gene,CDR3 protein,CDR3 DNA
TRBJ2-5,.,TRBV7-9,TRBD1,CASRITTGGQETQYF,TGTGCCAGCAGAATTACGACAGGGGGTCAAGAGACCCAGTACTTC
TRBJ2-7,few,TRBV20-1,TRBD1,CSAKRQGLIGEQYF,TGCAGTGCTAAACGACAGGGCCTTATCGGCGAGCAGTACTTC
TRBJ1-5,.,TRBV7-2,TRBD1,CASSLRGRQLQHF,TGTGCCAGCAGCTTAAGGGGGCGTCAGCTCCAGCATTTT
TRBJ2-3,.,TRBV27,.,CATDNFSTDTQYF,TGTGCCACTGATAATTTTTCTACAGATACGCAGTATTTT
TRBJ1-2,.,TRBV28,.,CASSLTGISNYGYTF,TGTGCCAGCAGTTTAACAGGGATCTCGAACTATGGCTACACCTTC
TRBJ1-6,.,TRBV9,.,CASSVAPEGNSPLHF,TGTGCCAGCAGCGTAGCCCCCGAGGGTAATTCACCCCTCCACTTT
TRBJ1-6,few,TRBV12-3/TRBV12-4,.,CASSFSPRVGSPLHF,TGTGCCAGCAGTTTTAGCCCCAGGGTAGGCTCACCCCTCCACTTT
TRBJ2-1,once,TRBV15,.,CATSSGYNEQFF,TGTGCCACCAGCTCGGGGTACAATGAGCAGTTCTTC
TRBJ2-1,.,TRBV6-2/TRBV6-3,.,CASSYLTDSYNEQFF,TGTGCCAGCAGTTACCTGACAGATTCTTACAATGAGCAGTTCTTC
TRBJ2-6,.,TRBV29-1,TRBD1,CSVAAGGVAGANVLTF,TGCAGCGTTGCGGCAGGGGGCGTGGCTGGGGCCAACGTCCTGACTTTC
TRBJ2-7,few,TRBV6-2/TRBV6-3,TRBD2,CATWTSGLYEQYF,TGTGCCACCTGGACTAGCGGCCTCTACGAGCAGTACTTC
TRBJ1-4,.,TRBV5-1,.,CASSLDRDISNEKLFF,TGCGCCAGCAGCTTGGACAGGGACATATCTAATGAAAAACTGTTTTTT
TRBJ1-1,few,TRBV5-1,TRBD1,CASSLLTGGEAFF,TGCGCCAGCAGCTTACTAACAGGGGGCGAAGCTTTCTTT
TRBJ2-7,.,TRBV10-3,.,CAIIERSSGYEQYF,TGTGCCATCATCGAGAGGAGTAGCGGCTACGAGCAGTACTTC
TRBJ2-3,.,TRBV11-2,.,CASSPGTFTDTQYF,TGTGCCAGCAGCCCCGGGACTTTCACAGATACGCAGTATTTT
TRBJ2-3,.,TRBV7-2,.,CASTSMWTSTDTQYF,TGTGCCAGCACCTCGATGTGGACTAGCACAGATACGCAGTATTTT
TRBJ2-3,few,TRBV12-3/TRBV12-4,.,CASSFGHLGSSTDTQYF,TGTGCCAGCAGTTTCGGCCATTTGGGTTCTAGCACAGATACGCAGTATTTT
TRBJ2-7,.,TRBV15,.,CATSSGGYEQYF,TGTGCCACCAGCAGTGGTGGATACGAGCAGTACTTC
TRBJ2-3,few,TRBV7-2,TRBD2,CASSLVERGAQYF,TGTGCCAGCAGCTTAGTAGAGCGGGGGGCGCAGTATTTT
TRBJ2-5,few,TRBV20-1,.,CSARDPLAAETQYF,TGCAGTGCTAGAGACCCACTAGCCGCGGAGACCCAGTACTTC
TRBJ2-7,few,TRBV7-9,.,CASSFGTDEQYF,TGTGCCAGCAGCTTCGGGACTGACGAGCAGTACTTC
TRBJ1-1,.,TRBV4-1,.,CASSQSFRLRETEAFF,TGCGCCAGCAGCCAATCTTTTCGTTTGAGGGAGACTGAAGCTTTCTTT
TRBJ1-5,.,TRBV6-2/TRBV6-3,TRBD1,CASSYSAGGRSNQPQHF,TGTGCCAGCAGTTACTCGGCAGGGGGAAGGAGCAATCAGCCCCAGCATTTT
TRBJ2-5,few,TRBV27,TRBD2,CASSPTSRAGLQETQYF,TGTGCCAGCAGTCCGACGTCTAGAGCGGGGTTACAAGAGACCCAGTACTTC
TRBJ2-3,.,TRBV7-3,.,CASSLGHVVTSEDTQYF,TGTGCCAGCAGCTTAGGACATGTGGTGACATCCGAAGATACGCAGTATTTT
TRBJ2-5,.,TRBV20-1,.,CSAPLWGVQETQYF,TGCAGTGCTCCCCTTTGGGGAGTCCAAGAGACCCAGTACTTC
TRBJ2-6,few,TRBV29-1,TRBD1,CSVEYARDREALRANVLTF,TGCAGCGTTGAATACGCCCGGGACAGGGAAGCTCTGCGGGCCAACGTCCTGACTTTC
TRBJ2-1,.,TRBV12-3/TRBV12-4,.,CASRGPGENEQFF,TGTGCCAGCCGGGGCCCCGGGGAGAATGAGCAGTTCTTC
TRBJ1-5,.,TRBV29-1,TRBD1,CSVRDRGNQPQHF,TGCAGCGTCCGGGACAGGGGCAATCAGCCCCAGCATTTT
TRBJ1-2,few,TRBV27,TRBD1,CASSLLRQGISYGYTF,TGTGCCAGCAGTTTACTCCGACAGGGGATCAGCTATGGCTACACCTTC
TRBJ2-3,.,TRBV7-2,.,CASSFGADAQYF,TGTGCCAGCAGCTTTGGCGCAGATGCGCAGTATTTT
TRBJ2-5,.,TRBV7-2,TRBD2,CASSIFEAGYQETQYF,TGTGCCAGCAGCATCTTTGAAGCGGGGTACCAAGAGACCCAGTACTTC
TRBJ1-5,.,TRBV6-5,.,CASSHRYNQPQHF,TGTGCCAGCAGTCACAGGTACAATCAGCCCCAGCATTTT
TRBJ2-7,.,TRBV27,.,CASSIGPTPYEQYF,TGTGCCAGCAGTATTGGACCTACCCCCTACGAGCAGTACTTC
TRBJ2-3,few,TRBV7-2,TRBD2,CASSLSRGGGADTQYF,TGTGCCAGCAGCTTATCCCGGGGGGGCGGCGCAGATACGCAGTATTTT
TRBJ2-3,.,TRBV15,TRBD2,CATSRGGGDSDTQYF,TGTGCCACCAGCAGAGGGGGGGGTGATTCGGATACGCAGTATTTT
TRBJ2-3,.,TRBV7-2,TRBD1,CASSPQGARVDTQYF,TGTGCCAGCAGCCCACAGGGGGCGCGAGTAGATACGCAGTATTTT
TRBJ2-3,.,TRBV29-1,.,CSVEYLLALNTDTQYF,TGCAGCGTTGAATATCTTCTAGCGCTAAACACAGATACGCAGTATTTT
TRBJ2-1,.,TRBV7-2,.,CASSLAGGHTLRETQFF,TGTGCCAGCAGCTTAGCGGGGGGACACACCTTGAGGGAGACCCAGTTCTTC
TRBJ2-1,.,TRBV20-1,TRBD1,CSASRTGGYGEQFF,TGCAGTGCTAGCCGGACAGGGGGCTACGGGGAGCAGTTCTTC
TRBJ1-2,.,TRBV2,TRBD1,CASSTRDRVGYTF,TGTGCCAGCAGTACTAGGGACAGGGTTGGCTACACCTTC
TRBJ2-7,few,TRBV14,TRBD2,CASSLGGVPGEQYF,TGTGCCAGCAGCCTGGGGGGGGTACCGGGCGAGCAGTACTTC